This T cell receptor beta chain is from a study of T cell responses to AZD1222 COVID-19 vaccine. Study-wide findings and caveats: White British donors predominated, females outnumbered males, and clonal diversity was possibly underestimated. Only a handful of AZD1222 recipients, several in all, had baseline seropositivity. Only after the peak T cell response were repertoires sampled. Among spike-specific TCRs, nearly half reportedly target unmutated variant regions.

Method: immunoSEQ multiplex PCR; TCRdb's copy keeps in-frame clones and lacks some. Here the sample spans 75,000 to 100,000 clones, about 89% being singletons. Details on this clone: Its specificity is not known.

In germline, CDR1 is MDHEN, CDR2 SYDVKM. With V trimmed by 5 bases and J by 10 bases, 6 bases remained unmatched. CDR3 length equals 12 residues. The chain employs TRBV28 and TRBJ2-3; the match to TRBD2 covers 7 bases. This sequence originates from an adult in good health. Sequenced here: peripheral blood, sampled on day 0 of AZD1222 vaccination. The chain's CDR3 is CASSPSGVAQYF. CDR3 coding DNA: TGTGCCAGCAGTCCGAGCGGGGTAGCGCAGTATTTT.